Below, 12 T cell receptor beta chains from the same sample are listed, as sequenced in a study of beta chain features in type 1 diabetes. Investigators reverse transcribed all isolated RNA, so they sequenced expressed TCRB transcripts. Profiling relied on immunoSEQ multiplex PCR, and the TCRdb table lists in-frame clones only, not all of them. The data show roughly 170,000 clones, about 13% seen once. The sample consisted of central memory CD4+ T cells from blood. Source of these receptors: a woman younger than 35 in good health.

This clone was seen a few times. CDR3 residues: CASRRTGTRADTQYF. CDR3 coding DNA: TGTGCCAGCAGGAGAACAGGGACCCGGGCAGATACGCAGTATTTT. The rearrangement uses TRBV25-1 and TRBJ2-3; maybe TRBD1 (6 bases). V was trimmed by 6 bases and J by 4 bases, leaving 17 bases between them. Looked up from germline, CDR1 is MGHDK and CDR2 is SYGVNS. This CDR3 region has 15 residues.

A note on this clone: An end of the junction does not agree with germline; a read error may underlie this. The chain combines TRBV7-2 with TRBJ2-7; no reliable D call. The CDR3 has 12 residues. CDR1 and CDR2 from the germline V gene are SGHTA and FQGNSA. The CDR3 reads CASRFSSYEQYF. The CDR3 DNA sequence: TGTGCCAGCCGCTTTAGCTCCTACGAGCAGTACTTC.

CDR3: CASRDRGSSYEQYF. Written as DNA, the CDR3 is TGTGCCAGCAGGGACAGGGGGAGCTCCTACGAGCAGTACTTC. The chain has TRBV27 and TRBJ2-7; 10 nucleotides agree with TRBD1. CDR3 length: 14 amino acids. Trimming removed 6 bases from V and 0 bases from J; junction bases left unmatched: 2. Germline assignment: CDR1 MNHEY and CDR2 SMNVEV (reference sequence).

This chain connects TRBV11-2 to TRBJ1-1; D is uncertain. V was trimmed by 7 bases and J by 0 bases, leaving 9 bases between them. Looked up from germline, CDR1 is SGHAT and CDR2 is FQNNGV. The CDR3 loop spans 13 amino acids. In nucleotides, the CDR3 is TGTGCCAGCAACAACAGAGTGAACACTGAAGCTTTCTTT. It encodes CASNNRVNTEAFF.

This clone has more than one count but fewer than ten. The chain carries TRBV7-2 and TRBJ1-5; D unresolved. This CDR3 contains 13 residues. With 6 bases removed from V and 7 bases from J, the gap between germline ends came to 13 bases. Germline CDR1 is SGHTA and CDR2 is FQGNSA. The CDR3 sequence: CASSVGGEQPQHF. The CDR3 nucleotides are TGTGCCAGCAGTGTAGGCGGCGAGCAGCCCCAGCATTTT.

This clone appeared a few times. The CDR3 DNA reads as TGTGCCAGCAGTTACCTCGGCCGGGGGGACGAGCAGTACTTC. It is translated as CASSYLGRGDEQYF. The chain has TRBV6-5 and TRBJ2-7, with TRBD2 identical over 7 bases. The CDR3 consists of 14 residues. V was pared by 2 bases and J by 5 bases, with 6 bases of the junction left unmatched. The germline gives CDR1 MNHEY, CDR2 SVGAGI.

Notes on this clone: The same CDR3 is also encoded by other DNA sequences in this sample. The chain has TRBV18 and TRBJ1-2, with D unresolved. CDR1 KGHSH and CDR2 LQKENI come from the germline V gene. V was pared by 3 bases and J by 2 bases, with 10 bases between. This CDR3 comprises 14 residues. This chain's CDR3 is CASSPSSRNYGYTF. The CDR3 bases are TGTGCCAGCTCACCCTCTAGCAGGAACTATGGCTACACCTTC.

The chain is built from TRBV6-1 and TRBJ1-5; 8 bases agree with TRBD1. J was trimmed by 2 bases and V by 7 bases; bases with no gene match: 4. Germline V CDR1 and CDR2: MNHNS, SASEGT. The CDR3 extends over 14 amino acids. The CDR3 loop reads CASKLGQGNQPQHF. The CDR3 nucleotides read TGTGCCAGCAAATTGGGACAGGGCAATCAGCCCCAGCATTTT.

The V gene is TRBV27, the J gene TRBJ1-5; D is possibly TRBD1 (5 bases). V dropped 3 bases and J dropped 1 base, with 7 bases sitting between them. CDR3 size: 14 residues. Germline V CDR1 and CDR2: MNHEY, SMNVEV (reference sequence). The CDR3 nucleotides read TGTGCCAGCAGTTTGCGGGGGAGCAATCAGCCCCAGCATTTT. Its translation is CASSLRGSNQPQHF.

The CDR3 region is CAFEAGGGNEQFF. CDR3 sequence (DNA): TGTGCCTTTGAGGCGGGAGGGGGAAATGAGCAGTTCTTC. V gene TRBV30 combines with J gene TRBJ2-1; 9 nucleotides agree with TRBD2. Germline-derived CDR1 and CDR2 are GTSNPN and SVGIG (reference sequence). With V trimmed by 7 bases and J by 7 bases, 8 bases remained unmatched. The CDR3 loop spans 13 amino acids.

This clone turned up a few times. This rearrangement joins TRBV28 to TRBJ2-7, with unresolved D. The CDR3 length is 12 residues. V was clipped by 6 bases and J by 7 bases, with 13 bases between them. The V gene's germline CDR1 is MDHEN and CDR2 SYDVKM. This chain's CDR3 is CASSHDTREQYF. CDR3 DNA: TGTGCCAGCAGCCATGACACCCGGGAGCAGTACTTC.

The gene calls are TRBV30 and TRBJ1-5, with a weak D call TRBD1 (6 bases). CDR3 length equals 15 residues. The germline V and J ends were trimmed by 0 bases and 4 bases, with 13 bases remaining between them. CDR1 and CDR2 (germline): GTSNPN, SVGIG (reference sequence). The CDR3 region has the DNA TGTGCCTGGAGTGTACCAGGGGCGTTTAATCAGCCCCAGCATTTT. This translates into CAWSVPGAFNQPQHF.